This is a list of T cell receptor beta chains from one sample in a study of T cells in Graves' hyperthyroidism and ophthalmopathy. TCRdb independently ran MiXCR on the multiplex PCR reads; one entry per CDR3 protein. This sample has approximately 500,000 distinct CDR3 sequences, with approximately 44% found just once. The source material was peripheral blood or thyroid tissue (not recorded which). The receptor set was obtained from a woman between 18 and 29 years old with Graves' hyperthyroidism. Both conserved end residues are part of each CDR3. The D gene is left open where the match is weak. Clone size is given for some rows only: seen once, a few or many times, or a class if the clone is expanded.

J gene,D gene,V gene,clone size,CDR3 protein,CDR3 DNA
TRBJ2-1,TRBD2,TRBV5-1,NA,CASRGRASYNEQFF,TGCGCCAGCCGGGGGAGGGCCTCCTACAATGAGCAGTTCTTC
TRBJ1-1,NA,TRBV4-3,NA,CASSQEGGVTEAFF,TGCGCCAGCAGCCAAGAGGGAGGGGTGACTGAAGCTTTCTTT
TRBJ2-1,NA,TRBV2,many,CASSPSSYNEQFF,TGTGCCAGCAGTCCCAGCTCCTACAATGAGCAGTTCTTC
TRBJ2-2,NA,TRBV30,NA,CARSVLTLNTGELFF,TGTGCCCGGAGTGTACTGACCCTGAACACCGGGGAGCTGTTTTTT
TRBJ2-6,NA,TRBV2,many,CASRTDSGANVLTF,TGTGCCAGCCGGACAGACTCTGGGGCCAACGTCCTGACTTTC
TRBJ1-1,NA,TRBV12-3/TRBV12-4,many,CASSFLGAAFF,TGTGCCAGCAGTTTTCTGGGGGCTGCTTTCTTT
TRBJ2-5,NA,TRBV5-6,many,CASSLLSVLQETQYF,TGTGCCAGCAGCTTGCTCAGTGTACTCCAAGAGACCCAGTACTTC
TRBJ2-5,NA,TRBV30,few,CAWRHKYQETQYF,TGTGCCTGGAGGCACAAGTACCAAGAGACCCAGTACTTC
TRBJ2-7,NA,TRBV2,many,CASSGLASIYEQYF,TGTGCCAGCAGTGGGCTAGCGAGTATCTACGAGCAGTACTTC
TRBJ1-4,NA,TRBV6-5,many,CASSYEVGEKLFF,TGTGCCAGCAGTTACGAGGTTGGCGAAAAACTGTTTTTT
TRBJ1-3,NA,TRBV18,NA,CASSPPIRGAGNTIYF,TGTGCCAGCTCACCACCGATCCGGGGGGCTGGAAACACCATATATTTT
TRBJ1-2,NA,TRBV29-1,many,CSVDRQPLYGYTF,TGCAGCGTTGACCGGCAGCCACTCTATGGCTACACCTTC
TRBJ2-7,TRBD2,TRBV19,many,CASSPSGGEWEQYF,TGTGCCAGTAGCCCTAGCGGGGGAGAATGGGAGCAGTACTTC
TRBJ2-2,NA,TRBV10-3,NA,CAISEGRYPTGELFF,TGTGCCATCAGTGAGGGGAGGTATCCCACCGGGGAGCTGTTTTTT
TRBJ2-3,TRBD2,TRBV2,many,CASSVWLAADTQYF,TGTGCCAGCAGTGTTTGGCTAGCGGCAGATACGCAGTATTTT
TRBJ2-5,NA,TRBV29-1,NA,CSVGERDPVLRARFRKETQYF,NA
TRBJ1-1,NA,TRBV19,many,CASNPRAWTEAFF,TGTGCCAGTAACCCCAGGGCGTGGACTGAAGCTTTCTTT
TRBJ1-2,NA,TRBV10-3,many,CAISDEQGSHGYTF,TGTGCCATCAGTGATGAACAGGGCAGTCATGGCTACACCTTC
TRBJ1-4,NA,TRBV29-1,many,CSGGDEKLFF,TGCAGCGGGGGGGATGAAAAACTGTTTTTT
TRBJ1-1,NA,TRBV7-9,many,CASHASEMNTEAFF,TGTGCCAGCCATGCGAGCGAGATGAACACTGAAGCTTTCTTT
TRBJ1-1,NA,TRBV10-3,many,CATATATEAFF,TGTGCCACCGCGACGGCCACTGAAGCTTTCTTT
TRBJ2-1,TRBD2,TRBV24-1,few,CASADRGGRGNEQFF,TGTGCCAGCGCCGATAGGGGCGGGAGGGGCAATGAGCAGTTCTTC
TRBJ2-7,TRBD1,TRBV7-2,few,CASSLAPRTGGSYEQYF,TGTGCCAGCAGCTTAGCGCCCCGGACAGGGGGGTCATACGAGCAGTACTTC
TRBJ1-1,TRBD1,TRBV20-1,NA,CSEAGQGVDVGTEAFF,TGCAGTGAAGCGGGTCAGGGGGTTGATGTTGGCACTGAAGCTTTCTTT